One sample yielded the 24 T cell receptor beta chains listed below, sequenced in a study of cytomegalovirus exposure and HLA in healthy donors (dated by TCRdb to 2015 to 2018). Receptor amplification or capture employed the immunoSEQ multiplex PCR assay. The multiplex PCR relied on a mix of 60 forward primers for TCR Vbeta segments and 13 reverse primers for TCR Jbeta segments. Held by TCRdb, this immuneACCESS table contains in-frame sequences only and omits some clones. Under half of the omission traces to an unresolved V gene where checked; the cause of the rest is unknown. The sample table holds under 150,000 clones, of which about 69% were seen once. The ten biggest clones cover roughly 3.1% of the sample. Sequenced: PBMCs. The receptors derive from a man younger than 40 in good health and CMV-seronegative.

The chain is built from TRBV5-1 and TRBJ2-3; maybe TRBD2 (5 bases). The V and J ends lost 4 bases and 0 bases respectively, with 12 bases between them. Germline CDR1 SGHRS, CDR2 YFSETQ. The CDR3 has 15 residues. CDR3 in DNA: TGCGCCAGCAGCCCCCAGGAGGCTAGCACAGATACGCAGTATTTT. As protein: CASSPQEASTDTQYF.

V is TRBV28 and J is TRBJ2-4; a weak D match, TRBD1 (6 bases). The germline V gene has CDR1 MDHEN and CDR2 SYDVKM. Trimming removed 3 bases from V and 6 bases from J, with 12 bases in between. The CDR3 sequence is 14 residues long. This CDR3 is CASSFWQGRNIQYF. The CDR3 coding sequence is TGTGCCAGCAGTTTCTGGCAGGGGAGAAACATTCAGTACTTC.

This sequence joins TRBV6-1 and TRBJ1-2; the D is unclear. Trimming took 8 bases from V and 8 from J, leaving 15 bases between them. The CDR3 has 12 amino acids. Germline V gene sequence: CDR1 MNHNS, CDR2 SASEGT. The CDR3 here is CASHYRRGGYTF. The CDR3 coding sequence is TGTGCCAGCCACTACAGACGCGGGGGCTACACCTTC.

This rearrangement joins TRBV18 to TRBJ2-2; no clear D. V was cut by 6 bases and J by 4 bases, with 9 bases left in between. In germline, CDR1 is KGHSH, CDR2 LQKENI. The CDR3 has 13 residues. This CDR3 reads CASSLPGTGELFF. Written as DNA, the CDR3 is TGTGCCAGCTCCCTACCGGGCACCGGGGAGCTGTTTTTT. The full variable domain, with the rest looked up from reference TRBV18 and TRBJ2-2, is NAGVMQNPRHLVRRRGQEARLRCSPMKGHSHVYWYRQLPEEGLKFMVYLQKENIIDESGMPKERFSAEFPKEGPSILRIQQVVRGDSAAYFCASSLPGTGELFFGEGSRLTVL.

Concerning this clone: Different DNA sequences within this sample yield the same CDR3. The CDR3: CSVVTGYLGNQPQHF. The CDR3 DNA follows: TGCAGCGTTGTTACGGGGTACTTGGGCAATCAGCCCCAGCATTTT. V is TRBV29-1 and J is TRBJ1-5; D remains unclear. Germline V lookup: CDR1 SQVTM, CDR2 ANQGSEA. V was clipped by 4 bases and J by 2 bases, with 15 bases between them. The CDR3 covers 15 residues.

The genes are TRBV29-1 and TRBJ1-2; TRBD1 is a possible D gene (5 bases). Germline CDR1 is SQVTM and CDR2 is ANQGSEA. This CDR3 has 14 residues. The V end lost 5 bases, the J end lost 9 bases, and 22 bases lay between the germline ends. This CDR3 is CSVRGGEGYRSYTF. The CDR3 DNA reads TGCAGCGTTAGGGGCGGGGAAGGGTACAGGAGCTACACCTTC.

The chain uses TRBV7-3 and TRBJ2-1; a weak D match, TRBD1 (5 bases). CDR1 is SGHTA, CDR2 FQGTGA, per germline. V shed 1 base and J shed 8 bases, with 12 bases lying between them. The CDR3 contains 14 residues. CDR3 sequence: CASSLIGQGDEQFF. The CDR3 nucleotides are TGTGCCAGCAGCTTAATCGGGCAGGGTGATGAGCAGTTCTTC.

V and J are TRBV4-3 and TRBJ1-1; 8 bases match TRBD1. The CDR3 is made up of 16 amino acids. The ends lost 2 bases at V and 7 bases at J; junction bases unmatched: 12. CDR1 LGHNA and CDR2 YSLEER come from the germline V gene. The CDR3 sequence is CASSQFGGQEAFEAFF. CDR3 DNA: TGCGCCAGCAGCCAATTTGGGGGACAGGAGGCTTTTGAAGCTTTCTTT.

Concerning this clone itself: At one end, the junction sequence differs from germline, possibly due to a read error. This chain links TRBV30 with TRBJ2-7; D perhaps matches TRBD1 (5 bases). The CDR3 covers 11 residues. CDR1 GTSNPN and CDR2 SVGIG come from the germline V gene (reference sequence). This chain's CDR3 is CAWSLQERGYF. The DNA of the CDR3 is TGTGCCTGGAGTTTGCAGGAAAGGGGATATTTC.

In DNA form, the CDR3 reads TGCAGCGTTGAGTCCCGGACAGGGGCTGGCTACACCTTC. It specifies CSVESRTGAGYTF. This chain connects TRBV29-1 to TRBJ1-2; 9 bases align to TRBD1. The V gene end was trimmed by 3 bases and the J gene end by 7 bases; junction bases not matched to a gene: 6. This CDR3 is 13 amino acids long. Germline V gene sequence: CDR1 SQVTM, CDR2 ANQGSEA.

The chain has TRBV27 and TRBJ1-2; D perhaps matches TRBD1 (6 bases). Trimming left V 5 bases short and J 2 bases short, with 15 bases between. CDR1 and CDR2 from the germline V gene are MNHEY and SMNVEV (reference sequence). This CDR3 spans 15 amino acids. The CDR3 spells CASSATGTRNYGYTF. The DNA for the CDR3 is TGTGCCAGCAGTGCTACCGGGACACGAAACTATGGCTACACCTTC.

This chain connects TRBV28 to TRBJ1-2, with 9 positions matching TRBD1. The CDR3 runs to 11 residues. Germline assignment: CDR1 MDHEN and CDR2 SYDVKM. This chain's CDR3 is CATGGSYGYTF. CDR3 in DNA: TGTGCGACAGGGGGAAGCTATGGCTACACCTTC.

This chain connects TRBV9 to TRBJ2-1, with 8 bases matching TRBD2. Germline loops: CDR1 SGDLS, CDR2 YYNGEE. The CDR3 extends over 17 amino acids. The V and J ends lost 4 bases and 5 bases, in that order; junction bases with no gene match: 14. The CDR3 bases are TGTGCCAGCAGCACACGTCTTTGGGCGGGAGGCCACAATGAGCAGTTCTTC. Residues: CASSTRLWAGGHNEQFF. The full variable domain, in which reference TRBV9 and TRBJ2-1 provide the parts outside the CDR3, is DSGVTQTPKHLITATGQRVTLRCSPRSGDLSVYWYQQSLDQGLQFLIQYYNGEERAKGNILERFSAQQFPDLHSELNLSSLELGDSALYFCASSTRLWAGGHNEQFFGPGTRLTVL.

Written as DNA, the CDR3 is TGTGCCAGCAGTTACTCGGCAGGGGTCGAGCAGTACTTC. The encoded protein is CASSYSAGVEQYF. The V and J genes are TRBV6-5 and TRBJ2-7; the D gene is possibly TRBD1 (6 bases). The germline V and J ends were trimmed by 0 bases and 6 bases, with 9 bases remaining between them. This CDR3 has 13 amino acids. CDR1 and CDR2 from the germline V gene are MNHEY and SVGAGI.

This clone was detected only a few times. The chain is built from TRBV5-1 and TRBJ2-3; 11 bases fit TRBD2. This CDR3 is 15 amino acids long. The J segment lost 3 bases and the V segment lost 4 bases, leaving 4 bases of the junction unmatched. Germline V lookup: CDR1 SGHRS, CDR2 YFSETQ. In DNA, the CDR3 is TGCGCCAGCAGCCTCGGGACTAGCGGTACAGATACGCAGTATTTT. Translating gives CASSLGTSGTDTQYF.

This clone showed up just a few times. The chain links TRBV13 to TRBJ2-7; D gene uncertain. This CDR3 spans 15 amino acids. Germline V gene data show CDR1 as PRHDT and CDR2 as FYEKMQ (reference sequence). V dropped 2 bases and J dropped 2 bases, with 13 bases sitting between them. CDR3 DNA sequence: TGTGCCAGCAGCTTATCGATTCGACACCCCTACGAGCAGTACTTC. Protein product: CASSLSIRHPYEQYF.

The chain links TRBV28 to TRBJ2-5; 7 nucleotides line up with TRBD2. V lost 2 bases, J lost 5 bases, and 11 bases stayed unmatched. Germline lookup yields CDR1 MDHEN and CDR2 SYDVKM. The CDR3 extends over 16 amino acids. For the CDR3, the DNA is TGTGCCAGCAGTTTACGGGGCGGGAGACGGTCGGAGACCCAGTACTTC. It yields the protein CASSLRGGRRSETQYF.

The J gene is TRBJ1-5, the V gene TRBV4-3; D gene unclear. This CDR3 is 17 amino acids long. V gave up 0 bases and J gave up 0 bases, with 12 bases separating them. Germline values: CDR1 LGHNA, CDR2 YSLEER. Here the CDR3 DNA reads TGCGCCAGCAGCCAAGACCCATCCCCCCCTAGCAATCAGCCCCAGCATTTT. Amino acids: CASSQDPSPPSNQPQHF.

The J gene is TRBJ1-1, the V gene TRBV4-2, with D perhaps matching TRBD1 (5 bases). The CDR3 has 15 residues. The V gene lost 4 bases and the J gene lost 6 bases, with 18 bases spanning the gap. The V gene's germline CDR1 is LGHNA and CDR2 YNFKEQ. CDR3 amino acids: CASSPQTDWFAEAFF. CDR3 DNA sequence: TGTGCCAGCAGCCCACAGACAGATTGGTTCGCTGAAGCTTTCTTT.

This chain uses TRBV29-1 with TRBJ2-1; TRBD1 is a possible D gene (6 bases). V was cut by 3 bases and J by 12 bases, with 15 bases left in between. Germline CDR1 is SQVTM and CDR2 is ANQGSEA. The CDR3 length is 12 residues. CDR3 nucleotide sequence: TGCAGCGTTGATTTGGGGGCCCCGTTGCAGTTCTTC. It specifies CSVDLGAPLQFF.

The chain has TRBV14 and TRBJ2-2, with 7 nucleotides matching TRBD1. V was clipped by 6 bases and J by 3 bases; unmatched bases: 4. The CDR3 extends over 14 amino acids. Germline V gene data show CDR1 as SGHDN and CDR2 as FVKESK. CDR3: CASSPQGYTGELFF. In DNA form, the CDR3 reads TGTGCCAGCAGTCCACAGGGGTACACCGGGGAGCTGTTTTTT.

The J gene is TRBJ1-1, the V gene TRBV7-9; tentatively, D is TRBD1 (6 bases). The V end was cut by 7 bases, the J end by 4 bases, with 13 bases between. The CDR3 is 13 residues long. Per germline, CDR1 SEHNR and CDR2 FQNEAQ (reference sequence). For the CDR3, the DNA is TGTGCCAGCAAAGGGACACGCAGCACTGAAGCTTTCTTT. Protein sequence: CASKGTRSTEAFF.

The rearrangement links TRBV11-2 to TRBJ2-5; tentative D call: TRBD2 (5 bases). Between the trimmed V and J ends, which lost 5 bases and 2 bases, there was a span of 9 bases. Germline CDR1 and CDR2: SGHAT and FQNNGV. There are 13 residues in the CDR3. The CDR3 DNA reads as TGTGCCAGCAGCCCAACTAGTCAAGAGACCCAGTACTTC. Translating gives CASSPTSQETQYF.

This chain joins TRBV19 and TRBJ2-5, with 8 bases fitting TRBD2. The V and J ends lost 2 bases and 1 base, in that order; junction bases with no gene match: 3. Germline CDR1 and CDR2: LNHDA and SQIVND (reference sequence). This CDR3 is built from 15 residues. CDR3 region: CASSINGGAQETQYF. CDR3 coding DNA: TGTGCCAGTAGTATAAACGGGGGGGCCCAAGAGACCCAGTACTTC.